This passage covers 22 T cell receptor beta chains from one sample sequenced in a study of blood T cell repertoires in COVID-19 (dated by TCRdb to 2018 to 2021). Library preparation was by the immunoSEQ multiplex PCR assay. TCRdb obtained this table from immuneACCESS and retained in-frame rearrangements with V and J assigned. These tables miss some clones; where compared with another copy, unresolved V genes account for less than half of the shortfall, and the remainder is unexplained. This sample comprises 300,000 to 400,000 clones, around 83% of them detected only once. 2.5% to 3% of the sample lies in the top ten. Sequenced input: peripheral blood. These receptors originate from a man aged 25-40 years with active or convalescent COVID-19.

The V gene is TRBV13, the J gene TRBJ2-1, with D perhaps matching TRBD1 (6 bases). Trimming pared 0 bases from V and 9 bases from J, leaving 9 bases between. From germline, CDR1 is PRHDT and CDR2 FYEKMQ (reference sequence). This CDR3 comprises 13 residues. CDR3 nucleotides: TGTGCCAGCAGCTTAGGGTCCAGGGGTGAGCAGTTCTTC. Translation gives CASSLGSRGEQFF.

The CDR3 coding sequence is TGTGCCATCAGTGAGTTTCAGGACACCGGGGAGCTGTTTTTT. Its protein is CAISEFQDTGELFF. The chain recombines TRBV10-3 with TRBJ2-2; D not certain. Trimming took 1 base from V and 3 from J, leaving 6 bases between them. The CDR3 totals 14 residues. Germline V gene lookup returns CDR1 ENHRY and CDR2 SYGVKD.

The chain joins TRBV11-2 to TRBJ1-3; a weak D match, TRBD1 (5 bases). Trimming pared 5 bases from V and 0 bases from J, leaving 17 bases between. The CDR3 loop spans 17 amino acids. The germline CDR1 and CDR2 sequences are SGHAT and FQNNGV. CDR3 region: CASSRTGGKHSGNTIYF. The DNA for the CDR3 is TGTGCCAGCAGCCGGACCGGGGGGAAACACTCTGGAAACACCATATATTTT.

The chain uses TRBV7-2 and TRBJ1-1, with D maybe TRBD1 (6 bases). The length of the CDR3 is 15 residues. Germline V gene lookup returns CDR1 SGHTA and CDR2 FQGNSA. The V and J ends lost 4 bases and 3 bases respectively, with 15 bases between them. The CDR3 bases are TGTGCCAGCAGCTCCTTCACACAGGGTGACACTGAAGCTTTCTTT. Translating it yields CASSSFTQGDTEAFF.

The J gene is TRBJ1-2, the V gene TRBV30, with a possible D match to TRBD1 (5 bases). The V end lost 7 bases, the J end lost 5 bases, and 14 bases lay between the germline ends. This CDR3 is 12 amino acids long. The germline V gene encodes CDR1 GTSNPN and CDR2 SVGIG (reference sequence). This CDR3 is CASSESGYGYTF. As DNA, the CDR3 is TGTGCCTCCTCAGAATCAGGGTATGGCTACACCTTC.

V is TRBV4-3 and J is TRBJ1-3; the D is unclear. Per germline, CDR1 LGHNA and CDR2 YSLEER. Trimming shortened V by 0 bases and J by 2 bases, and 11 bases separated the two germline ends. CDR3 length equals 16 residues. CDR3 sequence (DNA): TGCGCCAGCAGCCAAGAGTGGAGTCCAGCTGGAAACACCATATATTTT. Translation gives CASSQEWSPAGNTIYF.

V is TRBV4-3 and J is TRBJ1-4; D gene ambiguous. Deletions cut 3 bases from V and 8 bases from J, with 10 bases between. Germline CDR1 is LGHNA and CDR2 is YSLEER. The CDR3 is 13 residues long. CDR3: CASSQGVQEKLFF. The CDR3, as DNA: TGCGCCAGCAGCCAGGGAGTACAGGAAAAACTGTTTTTT.

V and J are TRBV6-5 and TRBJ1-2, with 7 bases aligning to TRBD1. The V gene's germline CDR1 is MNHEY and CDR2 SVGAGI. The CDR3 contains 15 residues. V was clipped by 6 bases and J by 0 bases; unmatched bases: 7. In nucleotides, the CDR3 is TGTGCCAGCAGGCTACAGGGGCGCGCTAACTATGGCTACACCTTC. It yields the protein CASRLQGRANYGYTF.

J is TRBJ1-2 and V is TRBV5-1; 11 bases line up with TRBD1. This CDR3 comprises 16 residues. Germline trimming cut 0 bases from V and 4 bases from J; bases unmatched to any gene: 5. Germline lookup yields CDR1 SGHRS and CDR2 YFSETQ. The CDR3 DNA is TGCGCCAGCAGCTTGGACCGGACAGGGGGCGCCTATGGCTACACCTTC. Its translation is CASSLDRTGGAYGYTF.

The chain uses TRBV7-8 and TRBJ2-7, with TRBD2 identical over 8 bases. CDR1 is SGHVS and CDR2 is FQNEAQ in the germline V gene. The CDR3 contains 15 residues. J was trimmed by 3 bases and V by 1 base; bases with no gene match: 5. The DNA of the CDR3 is TGTGCCAGCAGCTTAGAACCTACTAGCGGCTACGAGCAGTACTTC. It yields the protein CASSLEPTSGYEQYF.

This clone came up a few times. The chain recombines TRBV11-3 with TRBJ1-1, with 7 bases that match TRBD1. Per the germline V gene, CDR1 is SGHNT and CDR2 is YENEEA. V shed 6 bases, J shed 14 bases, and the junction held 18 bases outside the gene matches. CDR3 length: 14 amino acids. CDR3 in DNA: TGTGCCAGCAGAATGTCAAAGGGGGCCCTGATTTCGTTCTTT. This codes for CASRMSKGALISFF. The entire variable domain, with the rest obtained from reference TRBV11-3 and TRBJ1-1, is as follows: EAGVVQSPRYKIIEKKQPVAFWCNPISGHNTLYWYLQNLGQGPELLIRYENEEAVDDSQLPKDRFSAERLKGVDSTLKIQPAELGDSAVYLCASRMSKGALISFFGQGTRLTVV.

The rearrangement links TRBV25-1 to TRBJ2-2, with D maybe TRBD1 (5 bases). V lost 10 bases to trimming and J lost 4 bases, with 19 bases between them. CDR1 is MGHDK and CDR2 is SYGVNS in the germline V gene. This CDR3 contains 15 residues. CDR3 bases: TGTGCCACCAATGGGGCTACCATCTCCACCGGGGAGCTGTTTTTT. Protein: CATNGATISTGELFF.

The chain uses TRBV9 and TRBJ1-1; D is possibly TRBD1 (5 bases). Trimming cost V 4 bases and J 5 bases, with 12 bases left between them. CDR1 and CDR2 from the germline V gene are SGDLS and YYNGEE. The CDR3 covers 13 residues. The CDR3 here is CASSQYPGTEAFF. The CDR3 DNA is TGTGCCAGCAGCCAATACCCAGGGACTGAAGCTTTCTTT.

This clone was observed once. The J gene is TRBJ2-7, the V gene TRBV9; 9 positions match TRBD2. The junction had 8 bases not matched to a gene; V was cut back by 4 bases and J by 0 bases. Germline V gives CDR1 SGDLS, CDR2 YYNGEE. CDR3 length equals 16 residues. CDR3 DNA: TGTGCCAGCAGCCCTCGGGGTAGCGGGAGCTCCTACGAGCAGTACTTC. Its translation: CASSPRGSGSSYEQYF.

The CDR3 DNA follows: TGTGGCCGACAGGGGGAGACCCAGTACTTC. Its protein is CGRQGETQYF. The rearrangement links TRBV6-5 to TRBJ2-5; 8 bases align to TRBD1. Germline V CDR1 and CDR2: MNHEY, SVGAGI. CDR3 length: 10 amino acids.

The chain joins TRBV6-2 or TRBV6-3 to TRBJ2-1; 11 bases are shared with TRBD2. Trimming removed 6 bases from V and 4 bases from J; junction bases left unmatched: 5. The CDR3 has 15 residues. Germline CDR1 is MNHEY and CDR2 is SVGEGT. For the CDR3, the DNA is TGTGCCAGCAGCGGACTAGCGGGTGGGTACAATGAGCAGTTCTTC. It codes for CASSGLAGGYNEQFF.

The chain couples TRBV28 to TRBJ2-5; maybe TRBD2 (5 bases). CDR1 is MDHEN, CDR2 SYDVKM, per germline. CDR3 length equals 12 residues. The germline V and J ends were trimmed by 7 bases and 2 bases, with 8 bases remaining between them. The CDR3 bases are TGTGCCAGCATCGGGATACAAGAGACCCAGTACTTC. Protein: CASIGIQETQYF.

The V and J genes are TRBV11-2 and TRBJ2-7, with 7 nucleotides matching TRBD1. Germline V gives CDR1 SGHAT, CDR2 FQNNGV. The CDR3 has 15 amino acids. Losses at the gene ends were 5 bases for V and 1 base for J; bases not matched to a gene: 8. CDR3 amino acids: CASSRPRDSSYEQYF. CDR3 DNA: TGTGCCAGCAGCCGCCCCCGGGACAGTTCCTACGAGCAGTACTTC.

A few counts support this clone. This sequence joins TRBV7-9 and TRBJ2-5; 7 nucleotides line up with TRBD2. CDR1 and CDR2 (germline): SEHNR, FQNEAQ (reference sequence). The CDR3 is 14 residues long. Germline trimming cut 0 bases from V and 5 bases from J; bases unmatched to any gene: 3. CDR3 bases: TGTGCCAGCAGCTTAGCCGAGGGAGGGGAGACCCAGTACTTC. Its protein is CASSLAEGGETQYF.

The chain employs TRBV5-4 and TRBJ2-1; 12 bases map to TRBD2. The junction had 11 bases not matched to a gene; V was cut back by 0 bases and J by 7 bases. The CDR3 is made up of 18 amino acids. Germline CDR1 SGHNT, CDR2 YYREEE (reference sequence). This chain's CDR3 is CASSLGLAGVGRTNEQFF. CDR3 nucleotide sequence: TGTGCCAGCAGCTTGGGACTAGCGGGAGTAGGCAGAACGAATGAGCAGTTCTTC.

CDR3 region: CASSPDRDPAKLFF. CDR3 coding DNA: TGTGCCAGCAGTCCAGACAGGGATCCTGCAAAACTGTTTTTT. V is TRBV27 and J is TRBJ1-4, with 7 bases that match TRBD1. Germline assignment: CDR1 MNHEY and CDR2 SMNVEV (reference sequence). CDR3 size: 14 residues. V was pared by 5 bases and J by 10 bases, with 10 bases of the junction left unmatched.

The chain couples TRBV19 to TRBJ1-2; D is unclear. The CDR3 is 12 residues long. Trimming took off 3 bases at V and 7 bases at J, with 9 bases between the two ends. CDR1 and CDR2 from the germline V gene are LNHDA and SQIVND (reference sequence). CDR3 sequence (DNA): TGTGCCAGTAGTATCGGCGGGCGTGGCTACACCTTC. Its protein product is CASSIGGRGYTF.